The source of this T cell receptor beta chain is a study of cytomegalovirus exposure and HLA in healthy donors. CDR1 and CDR2 (germline): WNHNN, SYGVQD (reference sequence). V dropped 5 bases and J dropped 0 bases, with 10 bases sitting between them. CDR3 size: 15 residues. A multiplex PCR was run with 60 Vbeta primers and 13 Jbeta primers. Produced via immunoSEQ multiplex PCR; TCRdb's table is partial and in-frame only. The sample records some 220,000 clones, roughly 79% being singletons. The TCR comes from a woman aged 40-49 years in good health and CMV-seronegative. The sequenced sample was PBMCs. The J gene is TRBJ2-2, the V gene TRBV10-1; tentatively, D is TRBD1 (5 bases). The CDR3 sequence is CASSNRRPNTGELFF. Here the CDR3 DNA reads TGCGCCAGCAGTAACAGGCGCCCGAACACCGGGGAGCTGTTTTTT.